This T cell receptor beta chain came from a study of T cell repertoires in cytomegalovirus infection. Study at large: Indications of both CMV infection and matching HLA type were provided by public TCR beta signatures. Study-wide results and caveats: CMV-specific TCR beta clonotypes restricted by HLA-C were the ones dominating the ex vivo response.

MiXCR, run by TCRdb on the reads, gives a single entry per CDR3 protein. The repertoire holds 750,000 to 900,000 distinct CDR3 sequences, with about 27% as singletons. Germline CDR1 is MNHEY and CDR2 is SMNVEV (reference sequence). This CDR3 is built from 15 residues. The V and J ends lost 7 bases and 4 bases respectively, with 16 bases between them. Comments on this clonotype: Its target is not known.

The chain couples TRBV27 to TRBJ2-2; either TRBD1 or TRBD2 may fit D (6 bases each). The sequence derives from a human donor in good health (CMV status not recorded). Some clones in this sample may be carry-over from other donors' samples. The starting material was cultured CD8+ T cells from PBMCs, obtained from culture after CMV antigen stimulation. CDR3 in DNA: TGTGCCAGCACCGACGGGGGCATCGGCACCGGGGAGCTGTTTTTT. Translating gives CASTDGGIGTGELFF.